This TCR beta chain is from a study of shared clonotypes between healthy human individuals. Across the study: Used for every donor were three CD4 naive, three CD4 memory, two CD8 naive and one CD8 memory plate.

The ends lost 5 bases at V and 7 bases at J; junction bases unmatched: 3. CDR1 is LNHDA, CDR2 SQIVND, per germline (reference sequence). The CDR3 is made up of 14 amino acids. TCRdb's table, derived via immunoSEQ multiplex PCR, lists solely in-frame clones and lacks some. The repertoire has nearly 2 million clones, just under 95% of them found once; the top ten carry 1% to 1.5%. Naive-designated CD8 cells lacked CD45RO, were positively enriched for CCR7, and omitted terminally differentiated effector memory CD45RA+ cells. As to this clone: Its antigen is as yet unknown.

Study results and limitations: What rarefaction showed was incomplete sorted-subset sequencing despite large depth. A handful of donors had roughly 5.2% of their naive CD4 clonotypes in common.

The chain has TRBV19 and TRBJ2-1, with TRBD2 matching over 12 bases. This receptor was identified in a man aged 18 to 35 in good health. The specimen was naive CD8+ T cells sorted from blood. The CDR3 reads CASSLAGGINEQFF. The CDR3 region has the DNA TGTGCCAGTAGTCTAGCGGGGGGGATTAATGAGCAGTTCTTC.